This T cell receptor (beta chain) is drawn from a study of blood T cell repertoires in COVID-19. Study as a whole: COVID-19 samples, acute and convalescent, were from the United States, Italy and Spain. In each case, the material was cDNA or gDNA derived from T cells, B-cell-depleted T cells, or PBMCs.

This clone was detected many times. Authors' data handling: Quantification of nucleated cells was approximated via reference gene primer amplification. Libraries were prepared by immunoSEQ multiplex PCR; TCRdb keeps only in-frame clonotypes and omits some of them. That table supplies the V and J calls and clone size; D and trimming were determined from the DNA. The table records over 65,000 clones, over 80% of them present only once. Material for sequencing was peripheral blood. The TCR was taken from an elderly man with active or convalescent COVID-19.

This CDR3 is CASSPAEETQYF. As DNA, the CDR3 is TGTGCCAGCTCACCTGCGGAGGAGACCCAGTACTTC. The V and J genes are TRBV18 and TRBJ2-5; no clear D gene. The germline V gene has CDR1 KGHSH and CDR2 LQKENI. Trimming shortened V by 3 bases and J by 5 bases, and 7 bases separated the two germline ends. The CDR3 sequence is 12 residues long.